The 2 T cell receptor beta chains below come from one sample, sequenced in a study of T cell responses to AZD1222 COVID-19 vaccine. Some clones are missing from TCRdb's copy, which holds only in-frame ones; the method was immunoSEQ multiplex PCR. The sample lists 100,000 or so clones; about nine tenths were seen once. Here the sequenced sample was peripheral blood, taken on day 0 of AZD1222 vaccination. Source of these receptors: an adult in good health.

This sequence joins TRBV28 and TRBJ2-7, with 7 bases matching TRBD1. The V and J ends lost 6 bases and 6 bases, in that order; junction bases with no gene match: 8. This CDR3 is built from 13 residues. Germline CDR1 MDHEN, CDR2 SYDVKM. Here the CDR3 reads CASSTPGTVEQYF. The CDR3 DNA follows: TGTGCCAGCAGCACGCCTGGGACAGTCGAGCAGTACTTC.

About this clone itself: Other DNA sequences from this sample encode an identical CDR3 as well. The chain couples TRBV19 to TRBJ1-2; 12 bases line up with TRBD1. This CDR3 comprises 15 residues. V shed 6 bases and J 4 bases; nucleotides not matched to a gene: 6. Germline V gene data show CDR1 as LNHDA and CDR2 as SQIVND (reference sequence). Here the CDR3 reads CASSAGTGGSYGYTF. Here the CDR3 DNA reads TGTGCCAGTAGCGCAGGGACAGGGGGCTCCTATGGCTACACCTTC.